This T cell receptor (beta chain) derives from a study of OX40 agonist ivuxolimab in advanced cancers. In the study overall: Among those enrolled, mean age was roughly 62 years (range about 20 to 79) and over 70% were male. Previous treatment with anti-PD-1, anti-PD-L1 or anti-CTLA-4 therapy was allowed; roughly 40% had received some.

This CDR3 spans 14 amino acids. Germline V gene sequence: CDR1 MNHEY, CDR2 SMNVEV (reference sequence). The germline V and J ends were trimmed by 7 bases and 5 bases, with 17 bases remaining between them. Study findings and constraints: CD4+ and CD8+ T cells in blood underwent clonal expansion by week 6 at 0.1 to 3.0 mg/kg.

This clone was found a few times. What it binds is unknown. Sampled blood was obtained at baseline, cycle 4 day 1, and cycle 7 day 1. The protocol was immunoSEQ multiplex PCR, while the TCRdb copy is restricted to in-frame clones and leaves out a portion. The sample contains roughly 76,000 clones, 85% of which appear only once. The sequence came from an adult with an advanced solid tumor such as melanoma, head and neck, liver or kidney cancer. V is TRBV27 and J is TRBJ1-1; tentatively, D is TRBD1 (6 bases). The specimen comprised CD4+ or CD8+ T cells sorted from blood, sampled in a trial of the OX40 agonist ivuxolimab. The chain's CDR3 is CASTKTGLMTEAFF. Here the CDR3 DNA reads TGTGCCAGCACCAAGACAGGTTTGATGACTGAAGCTTTCTTT.